These 9 T cell receptor beta chains share one sample of origin, sequenced in a study of blood T cell repertoires in COVID-19. Profiling relied on immunoSEQ multiplex PCR, and the TCRdb table lists in-frame clones only, not all of them. The table lists 250,000 or so clones, around 87% of them singletons. Sequences were obtained from PBMCs or T cells enriched from blood (not recorded which). Receptors originate from a woman in her forties or fifties who had recovered from COVID-19.

The sample holds a few counts of this clone. This chain joins TRBV28 and TRBJ2-7; D might be TRBD2 (6 bases). CDR3 length equals 13 residues. V lost 8 bases to trimming and J lost 1 base, with 12 bases between them. Per the germline V gene, CDR1 is MDHEN and CDR2 is SYDVKM. Written as DNA, the CDR3 is TGTGCCAGCTCAGACGGGACTTCCTACGAGCAGTACTTC. Translating it yields CASSDGTSYEQYF.

The chain recombines TRBV6-5 with TRBJ2-3; weak D call: TRBD1 (6 bases). With 5 bases removed from V and 0 bases from J, the gap between germline ends came to 12 bases. This CDR3 has 15 amino acids. Germline V gene lookup returns CDR1 MNHEY and CDR2 SVGAGI. The CDR3: CASSTGTHSTDTQYF. The CDR3 coding sequence is TGTGCCAGCAGTACCGGGACACATAGCACAGATACGCAGTATTTT.

V gene TRBV6-5 combines with J gene TRBJ2-7; possible D gene TRBD2, 5 bases. With 3 bases removed from V and 2 bases from J, the gap between germline ends came to 14 bases. The CDR3 extends over 15 amino acids. CDR1 MNHEY and CDR2 SVGAGI come from the germline V gene. DNA for the CDR3: TGTGCCAGCAGTTATAACGAGGGAAACCCCTACGAGCAGTACTTC. It yields the protein CASSYNEGNPYEQYF.

J is TRBJ1-2 and V is TRBV3-1 (or the pseudogene TRBV3-2), with D perhaps TRBD1 (6 bases). The CDR3 is 15 amino acids. The V gene lost 4 bases and the J gene lost 1 base, with 13 bases spanning the gap. The V gene's germline CDR1 is LGHDT and CDR2 YNNKEL (reference sequence). Here the CDR3 DNA reads TGTGCCAGCAGCCGCAGGACAGAGGGTAACTATGGCTACACCTTC. It translates to CASSRRTEGNYGYTF.

This clone turned up a few times. The chain couples TRBV27 to TRBJ2-1; 7 nucleotides line up with TRBD2. CDR1 and CDR2 from the germline V gene are MNHEY and SMNVEV (reference sequence). V gave up 5 bases and J gave up 9 bases; unmatched junction bases: 10. This CDR3 region has 14 residues. This CDR3 is CASSPGLGLGEQFF. Written as DNA, the CDR3 is TGTGCCAGCAGTCCAGGACTAGGATTGGGTGAGCAGTTCTTC.

The chain has TRBV19 and TRBJ1-1, with TRBD1 as a possible D gene (5 bases). The ends were cut back, 8 bases at V and 6 bases at J, with 10 bases in the middle. In germline, CDR1 is LNHDA, CDR2 SQIVND (reference sequence). The CDR3 extends over 11 amino acids. This chain's CDR3 is CASQGLAEAFF. CDR3 nucleotide sequence: TGTGCCAGTCAGGGTTTGGCTGAAGCTTTCTTT.

The chain combines TRBV7-2 with TRBJ2-2; no reliable D call. The CDR3 is 14 residues long. Trimming stripped 3 bases from V and 5 bases from J, with 10 bases between. Germline V gene sequence: CDR1 SGHTA, CDR2 FQGNSA. CDR3 nucleotide sequence: TGTGCCAGCAGCTTTTTATTGTCGACCGGGGAGCTGTTTTTT. Residues: CASSFLLSTGELFF.

This chain links TRBV29-1 with TRBJ2-3; TRBD2 matches 7 bases. CDR3 length equals 13 residues. In germline, CDR1 is SQVTM, CDR2 ANQGSEA. With 4 bases clipped from V and 1 base from J, the junction kept 2 bases outside the gene matches. In DNA form, the CDR3 reads TGCAGCGTTGGTACTAGCGGCACAGATACGCAGTATTTT. Residues: CSVGTSGTDTQYF.

About this clone: The junction differs from germline at one of its ends, possibly a read error. The chain has TRBV30 and TRBJ2-7; possibly TRBD1 for D (6 bases). CDR1 and CDR2 (germline): GTSNPN, SVGIG (reference sequence). The CDR3 has 11 residues. The CDR3 sequence: CAWSGGTRTDF. The CDR3 DNA reads TGTGCCTGGAGTGGGGGGACAAGGACTGACTTC.